The table lists the clone carrying this T cell receptor beta chain with many counts. The sample belongs to a study of T cells after yellow fever vaccination. TCRdb reprocessed the 5' RACE reads via MiXCR and lists one record per CDR3 protein. The top ten hold 3.2% of the sample, which has about 200,000 distinct CDR3 sequences, approximately 3.2% seen once. The CDR3 runs to 14 residues. CDR1 MDHEN and CDR2 SYDVKM come from the germline V gene. V dropped 2 bases and J dropped 2 bases, with 10 bases sitting between them. This TCR derives from a man in his late teens or twenties who received the YFV17D yellow fever vaccine. This chain connects TRBV28 to TRBJ2-7; D is tentatively TRBD1 or TRBD2 (5 bases each). The source material was CD4+ T cells sorted from PBMCs, sampled 10 days after the yellow fever booster vaccination. The CDR3 bases are TGTGCCAGCAGTTTAAGATGGGGGACCTACGAGCAGTACGTC. As protein: CASSLRWGTYEQYV.